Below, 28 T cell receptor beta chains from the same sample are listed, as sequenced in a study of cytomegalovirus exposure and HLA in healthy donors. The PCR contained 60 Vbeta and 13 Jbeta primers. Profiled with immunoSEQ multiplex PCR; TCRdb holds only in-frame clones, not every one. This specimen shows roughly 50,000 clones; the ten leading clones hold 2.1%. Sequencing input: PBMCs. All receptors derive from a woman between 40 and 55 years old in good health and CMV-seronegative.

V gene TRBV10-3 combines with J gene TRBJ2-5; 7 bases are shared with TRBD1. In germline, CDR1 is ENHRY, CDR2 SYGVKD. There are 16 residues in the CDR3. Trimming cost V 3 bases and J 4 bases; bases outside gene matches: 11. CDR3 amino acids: CAISDRTLSGGETQYF. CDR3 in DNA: TGTGCCATCAGTGATCGTACTCTTTCAGGGGGAGAGACCCAGTACTTC.

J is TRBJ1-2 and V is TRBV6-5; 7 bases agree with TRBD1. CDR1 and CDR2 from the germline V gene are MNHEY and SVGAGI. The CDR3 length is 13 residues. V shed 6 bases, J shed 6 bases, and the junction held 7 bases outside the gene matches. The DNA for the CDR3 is TGTGCCAGCAGGAGTCAGGGGGTCAATGGCTACACCTTC. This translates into CASRSQGVNGYTF.

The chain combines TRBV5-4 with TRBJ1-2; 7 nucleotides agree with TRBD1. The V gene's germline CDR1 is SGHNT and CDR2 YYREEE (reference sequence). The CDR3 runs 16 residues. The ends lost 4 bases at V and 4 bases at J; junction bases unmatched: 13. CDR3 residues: CASSATGAASIYGYTF. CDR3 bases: TGTGCCAGCAGCGCCACAGGGGCCGCTTCGATCTATGGCTACACCTTC.

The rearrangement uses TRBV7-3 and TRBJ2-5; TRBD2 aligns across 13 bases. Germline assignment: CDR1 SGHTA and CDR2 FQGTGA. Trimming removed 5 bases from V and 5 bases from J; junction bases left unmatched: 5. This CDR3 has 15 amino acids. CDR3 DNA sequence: TGTGCCAGCAGCCTGACTAGCGGGGGGTCGGAGACCCAGTACTTC. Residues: CASSLTSGGSETQYF.

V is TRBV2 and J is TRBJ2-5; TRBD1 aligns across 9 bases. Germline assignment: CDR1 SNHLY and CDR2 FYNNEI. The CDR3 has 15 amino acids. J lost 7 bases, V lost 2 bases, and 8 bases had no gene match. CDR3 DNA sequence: TGTGCCAGCAGTGAATTGGTGGGACAGGGAGGGACCCAGTACTTC. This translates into CASSELVGQGGTQYF.

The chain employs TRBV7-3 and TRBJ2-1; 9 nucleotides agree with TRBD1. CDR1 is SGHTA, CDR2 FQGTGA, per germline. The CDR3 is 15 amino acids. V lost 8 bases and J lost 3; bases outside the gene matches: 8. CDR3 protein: CASSRGGQGYNEQFF. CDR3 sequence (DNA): TGTGCCAGCTCCCGCGGGGGACAGGGCTACAATGAGCAGTTCTTC.

In nucleotides, the CDR3 is TGTGCCAGCTCACCTCGTGTTGGACAGGGAGAGACCCAGTACTTC. It translates to CASSPRVGQGETQYF. The gene calls are TRBV18 and TRBJ2-5; 8 bases are shared with TRBD1. The ends lost 3 bases at V and 4 bases at J; junction bases unmatched: 7. Germline V lookup: CDR1 KGHSH, CDR2 LQKENI. CDR3 length: 15 residues.

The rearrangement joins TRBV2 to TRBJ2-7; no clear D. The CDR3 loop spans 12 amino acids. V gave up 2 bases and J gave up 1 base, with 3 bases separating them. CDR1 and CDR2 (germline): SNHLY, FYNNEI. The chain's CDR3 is CASSEQSYEQYF. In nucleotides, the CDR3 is TGTGCCAGCAGTGAACAGTCCTACGAGCAGTACTTC.

The CDR3 region has the DNA TGCGCCAGCAGCTCTCACACCAGCACAGATACGCAGTATTTT. The encoded protein is CASSSHTSTDTQYF. The gene calls are TRBV5-1 and TRBJ2-3; D unclear. The germline V gene encodes CDR1 SGHRS and CDR2 YFSETQ. The CDR3 loop spans 14 amino acids. Deletions cut 3 bases from V and 0 bases from J, with 8 bases between.

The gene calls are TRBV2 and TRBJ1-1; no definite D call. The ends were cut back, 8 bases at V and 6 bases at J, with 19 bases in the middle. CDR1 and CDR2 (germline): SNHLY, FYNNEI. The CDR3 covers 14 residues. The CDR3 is CASQVWQEVPEAFF. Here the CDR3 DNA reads TGTGCCAGCCAGGTGTGGCAGGAGGTTCCTGAAGCTTTCTTT.

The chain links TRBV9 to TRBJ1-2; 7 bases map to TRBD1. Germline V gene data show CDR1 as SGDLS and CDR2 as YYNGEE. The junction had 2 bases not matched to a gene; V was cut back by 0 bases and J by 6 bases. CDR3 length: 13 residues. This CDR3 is CASSVGQGDGYTF. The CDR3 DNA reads TGTGCCAGCAGCGTAGGACAGGGTGATGGCTACACCTTC. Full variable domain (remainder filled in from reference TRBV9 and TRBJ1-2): DSGVTQTPKHLITATGQRVTLRCSPRSGDLSVYWYQQSLDQGLQFLIQYYNGEERAKGNILERFSAQQFPDLHSELNLSSLELGDSALYFCASSVGQGDGYTFGSGTRLTVV.

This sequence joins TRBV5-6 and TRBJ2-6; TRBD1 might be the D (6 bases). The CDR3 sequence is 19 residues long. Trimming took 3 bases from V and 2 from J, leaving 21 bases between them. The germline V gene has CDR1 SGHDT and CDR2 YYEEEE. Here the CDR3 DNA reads TGTGCCAGCAGCTCTCTGGGGACAAGGGGTGGAACTGGGGCCAACGTCCTGACTTTC. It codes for CASSSLGTRGGTGANVLTF.

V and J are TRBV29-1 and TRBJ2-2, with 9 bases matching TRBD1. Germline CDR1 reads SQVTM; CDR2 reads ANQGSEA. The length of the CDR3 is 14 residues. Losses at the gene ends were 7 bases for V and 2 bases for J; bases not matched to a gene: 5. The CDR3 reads CSARTGVNTGELFF. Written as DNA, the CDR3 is TGCAGCGCTCGGACAGGGGTTAACACCGGGGAGCTGTTTTTT.

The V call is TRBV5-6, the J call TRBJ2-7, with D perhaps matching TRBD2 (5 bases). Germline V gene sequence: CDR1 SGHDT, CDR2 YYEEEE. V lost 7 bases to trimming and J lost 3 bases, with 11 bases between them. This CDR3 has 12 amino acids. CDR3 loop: CASRGSGYEQYF. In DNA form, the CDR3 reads TGTGCCAGCCGAGGCAGCGGCTACGAGCAGTACTTC.

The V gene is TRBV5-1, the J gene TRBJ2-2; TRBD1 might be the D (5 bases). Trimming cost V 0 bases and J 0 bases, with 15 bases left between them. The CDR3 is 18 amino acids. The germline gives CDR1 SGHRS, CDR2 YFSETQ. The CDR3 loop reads CASSLAIRTIANTGELFF. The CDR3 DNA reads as TGCGCCAGCAGCTTGGCCATTAGGACAATAGCGAACACCGGGGAGCTGTTTTTT.

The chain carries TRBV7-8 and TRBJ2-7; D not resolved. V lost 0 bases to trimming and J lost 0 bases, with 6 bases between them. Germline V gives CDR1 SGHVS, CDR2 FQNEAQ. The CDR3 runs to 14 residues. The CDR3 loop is CASSLAELSYEQYF. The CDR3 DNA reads TGTGCCAGCAGCTTAGCGGAGCTCTCCTACGAGCAGTACTTC.

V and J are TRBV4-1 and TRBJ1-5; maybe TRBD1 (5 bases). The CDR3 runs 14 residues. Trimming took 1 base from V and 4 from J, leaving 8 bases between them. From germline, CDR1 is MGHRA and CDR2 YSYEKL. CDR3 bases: TGCGCCAGCAGCCAAGTACAGGATAATCAGCCCCAGCATTTT. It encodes CASSQVQDNQPQHF.

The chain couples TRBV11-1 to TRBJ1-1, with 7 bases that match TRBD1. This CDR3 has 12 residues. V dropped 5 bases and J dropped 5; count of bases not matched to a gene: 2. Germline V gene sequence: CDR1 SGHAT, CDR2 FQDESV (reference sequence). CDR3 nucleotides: TGTGCCAGCAGCGGGGACAGAACTGAAGCTTTCTTT. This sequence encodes CASSGDRTEAFF.

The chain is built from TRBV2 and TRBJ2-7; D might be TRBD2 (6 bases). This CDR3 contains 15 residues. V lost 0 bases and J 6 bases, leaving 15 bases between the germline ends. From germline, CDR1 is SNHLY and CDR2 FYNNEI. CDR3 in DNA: TGTGCCAGCAGTGAAGCGCCTCGGGAGTTTAGCGAGCAGTACTTC. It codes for CASSEAPREFSEQYF.

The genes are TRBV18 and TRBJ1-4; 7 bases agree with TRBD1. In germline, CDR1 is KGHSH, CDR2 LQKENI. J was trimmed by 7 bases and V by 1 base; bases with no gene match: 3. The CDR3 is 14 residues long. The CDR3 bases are TGTGCCAGCTCACCACGACAGGGAGGTGAAAAACTGTTTTTT. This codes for CASSPRQGGEKLFF.

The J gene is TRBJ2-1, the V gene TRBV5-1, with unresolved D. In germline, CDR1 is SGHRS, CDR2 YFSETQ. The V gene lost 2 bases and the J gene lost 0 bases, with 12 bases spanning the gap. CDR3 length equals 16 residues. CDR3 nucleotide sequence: TGCGCCAGCAGCTTCTCGTCCCCTAGCTCCTACAATGAGCAGTTCTTC. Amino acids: CASSFSSPSSYNEQFF.

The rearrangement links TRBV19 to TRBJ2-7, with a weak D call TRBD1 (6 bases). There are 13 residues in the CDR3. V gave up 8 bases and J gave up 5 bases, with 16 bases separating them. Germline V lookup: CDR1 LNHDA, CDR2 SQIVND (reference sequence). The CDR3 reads CASHPDRRDEQYF. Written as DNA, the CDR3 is TGTGCCAGTCACCCGGACAGAAGGGACGAGCAGTACTTC. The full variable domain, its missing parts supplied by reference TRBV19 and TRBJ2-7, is DGGITQSPKYLFRKEGQNVTLSCEQNLNHDAMYWYRQDPGQGLRLIYYSQIVNDFQKGDIAEGYSVSREKKESFPLTVTSAQKNPTAFYLCASHPDRRDEQYFGPGTRLTVT.

CDR3 loop: CASSLTQSGDGQPQHF. The CDR3 bases are TGTGCCAGCAGCTTAACGCAATCGGGGGATGGTCAGCCCCAGCATTTT. The chain joins TRBV7-3 to TRBJ1-5; D is perhaps TRBD1 (5 bases). CDR1 is SGHTA and CDR2 is FQGTGA in the germline V gene. The CDR3 runs 16 residues. V was shortened by 0 bases and J by 6 bases, with 15 bases between the two germline ends.

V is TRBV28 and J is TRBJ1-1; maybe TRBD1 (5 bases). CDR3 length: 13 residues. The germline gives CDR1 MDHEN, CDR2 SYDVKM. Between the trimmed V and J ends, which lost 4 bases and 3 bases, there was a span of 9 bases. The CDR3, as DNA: TGTGCCAGCAGTTCGGGACTCGACACTGAAGCTTTCTTT. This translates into CASSSGLDTEAFF.

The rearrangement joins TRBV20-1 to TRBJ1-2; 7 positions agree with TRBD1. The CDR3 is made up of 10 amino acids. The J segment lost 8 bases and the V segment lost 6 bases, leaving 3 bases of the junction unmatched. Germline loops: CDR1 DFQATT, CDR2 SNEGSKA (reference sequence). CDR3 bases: TGCAGTGCCCCAGGGGGGGGCTACACCTTC. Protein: CSAPGGGYTF.

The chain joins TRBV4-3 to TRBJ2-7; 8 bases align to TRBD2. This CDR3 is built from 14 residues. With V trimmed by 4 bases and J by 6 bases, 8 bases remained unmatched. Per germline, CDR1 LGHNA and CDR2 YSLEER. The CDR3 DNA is TGCGCCAGCAGCCTCTCGGGAGGGCCCTTCGAGCAGTACTTC. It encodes CASSLSGGPFEQYF.

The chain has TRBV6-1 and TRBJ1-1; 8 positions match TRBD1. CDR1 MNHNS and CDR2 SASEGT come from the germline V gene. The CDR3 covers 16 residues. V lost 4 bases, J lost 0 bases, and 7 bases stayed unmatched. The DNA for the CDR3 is TGTGCCAGCAGTGTTAACGGCAGGGGGCTGAACACTGAAGCTTTCTTT. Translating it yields CASSVNGRGLNTEAFF.

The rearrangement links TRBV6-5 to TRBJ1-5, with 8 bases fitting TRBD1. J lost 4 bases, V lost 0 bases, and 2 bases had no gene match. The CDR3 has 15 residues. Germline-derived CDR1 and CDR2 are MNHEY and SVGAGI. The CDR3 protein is CASSYSRQGNQPQHF. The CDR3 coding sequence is TGTGCCAGCAGTTACTCACGACAGGGGAATCAGCCCCAGCATTTT.